The 28 T cell receptor beta chains in this list originate from one sample, sequenced in a study of human T cells and chemical hapten exposure. Time point specified: patch test 3, about 24 weeks after DPC sensitization. The treatment: therapeutic diphenylcyclopropenone sensitization with weekly scalp DPC. TCRdb reprocessed the RACE reads with MiXCR, giving one entry per CDR3 protein. The repertoire has roughly 130,000 distinct CDR3 sequences, over 9% of them found once; the top ten carry under 2.5%. The material sequenced was whole blood, taken in connection with sensitization to the hapten diphenylcyclopropenone (DPC). The receptors derive from a woman aged 45-65 years with alopecia areata. Some clones in this sample may be carry-over from other donors' samples.

This clonotype was seen at least ten times. This chain links TRBV29-1 with TRBJ2-3; weak D call: TRBD2 (6 bases). V was cut by 5 bases and J by 1 base, with 16 bases left in between. The CDR3 contains 15 residues. CDR1 SQVTM and CDR2 ANQGSEA come from the germline V gene. The CDR3 here is CSVTLSGGGTDTQYF. In nucleotides, the CDR3 is TGCAGCGTTACACTCTCCGGCGGGGGCACAGATACGCAGTATTTT.

This clonotype was picked up a small number of times. For the CDR3, the DNA is TGTGCCTGGAGTGGAGATAGCAATCAGCCCCAGCATTTT. This translates into CAWSGDSNQPQHF. This sequence joins TRBV30 and TRBJ1-5; D is unclear. Trimming took off 1 base at V and 0 bases at J, with 4 bases between the two ends. The CDR3 is 13 residues long. Germline lookup yields CDR1 GTSNPN and CDR2 SVGIG (reference sequence).

This clonotype was picked up many times. At one end, the junction sequence differs from germline, possibly due to a read error. The CDR3 reads CASCDGNSAGELFF. CDR3 sequence (DNA): TGTGCCAGCTGTGACGGGAATAGCGCCGGGGAGCTGTTTTTT. The rearrangement uses TRBV2 and TRBJ2-2; the D gene is possibly TRBD2 (5 bases). The germline CDR1 and CDR2 sequences are SNHLY and FYNNEI. This CDR3 region has 14 residues.

This clonotype was counted many times. V and J are TRBV28 and TRBJ1-6, with a tentative D call TRBD1 (5 bases). The V end was cut by 7 bases, the J end by 7 bases, with 17 bases between. The germline CDR1 and CDR2 sequences are MDHEN and SYDVKM. CDR3 length: 15 residues. CDR3 loop: CASIPVGAGNSPLHF. CDR3 nucleotide sequence: TGTGCCAGCATCCCTGTCGGGGCGGGAAATTCACCCCTCCACTTT.

The chain joins TRBV5-1 to TRBJ1-1, with TRBD1 matching 9 bases. The CDR3 loop spans 14 amino acids. Germline CDR1 SGHRS, CDR2 YFSETQ. Trimming cost V 4 bases and J 6 bases; bases outside gene matches: 7. For the CDR3, the DNA is TGCGCCAGCAGCATAGGGACAGGGCTGTCTGAAGCTTTCTTT. Protein sequence: CASSIGTGLSEAFF.

This clonotype was seen ten or more times. This sequence joins TRBV18 and TRBJ1-2; 7 nucleotides agree with TRBD1. The CDR3 has 16 amino acids. J was trimmed by 0 bases and V by 6 bases; bases with no gene match: 10. CDR1 and CDR2 from the germline V gene are KGHSH and LQKENI. The CDR3 spells CASSDRAHPANYGYTF. In DNA, the CDR3 is TGTGCCAGCTCCGACAGGGCTCACCCCGCTAACTATGGCTACACCTTC.

This clonotype was observed a handful of times. V gene TRBV28 combines with J gene TRBJ1-5; D gene unclear. Trimming shortened V by 1 base and J by 1 base, and 11 bases separated the two germline ends. The CDR3 length is 16 residues. Germline-derived CDR1 and CDR2 are MDHEN and SYDVKM. The CDR3 DNA follows: TGTGCCAGCAGTTTATCCCGGATGGGGAGCAATCAGCCCCAGCATTTT. Translated, it gives CASSLSRMGSNQPQHF.

This clonotype occurred many times. The genes are TRBV7-2 and TRBJ2-1; 7 bases are shared with TRBD1. The CDR3 has 20 amino acids. Germline loops: CDR1 SGHTA, CDR2 FQGNSA. With 5 bases clipped from V and 3 bases from J, the junction kept 22 bases outside the gene matches. This chain's CDR3 is CASSLRGQTRGPPFYNEQFF. The CDR3, as DNA: TGTGCCAGCAGCCTCCGGGGACAGACTCGAGGACCACCCTTCTACAATGAGCAGTTCTTC.

This clonotype was seen a few times. The V gene is TRBV20-1, the J gene TRBJ2-3, with D unclear. This CDR3 comprises 14 residues. Trimming pared 3 bases from V and 8 bases from J, leaving 18 bases between. The germline V gene has CDR1 DFQATT and CDR2 SNEGSKA (reference sequence). CDR3: CSASRPSGISTQYF. CDR3 nucleotides: TGCAGTGCTAGCCGCCCTAGTGGGATCAGTACGCAGTATTTT.

This clonotype appeared many times. This sequence joins TRBV27 and TRBJ2-2, with D possibly TRBD1 on 6 matching bases. CDR1 MNHEY and CDR2 SMNVEV come from the germline V gene (reference sequence). The V end lost 4 bases, the J end lost 4 bases, and 13 bases lay between the germline ends. The CDR3 has 15 amino acids. The CDR3 region is CASSSKTGFTGELFF. The DNA for the CDR3 is TGTGCCAGCAGTTCAAAAACAGGGTTCACCGGGGAGCTGTTTTTT.

This clonotype was counted many times. The chain employs TRBV3-1 and TRBJ1-2; no clear D gene. V lost 3 bases and J 2 bases, leaving 4 bases between the germline ends. The CDR3 is made up of 12 amino acids. The germline V gene encodes CDR1 LGHDT and CDR2 YNNKEL (reference sequence). CDR3 in amino acids: CASSQANYGYTF. In DNA form, the CDR3 reads TGTGCCAGCAGCCAGGCCAACTATGGCTACACCTTC.

This clonotype was recorded a few times. The chain has TRBV7-9 and TRBJ2-3; D perhaps matches TRBD2 (5 bases). Trimming took 4 bases from V and 10 from J, leaving 15 bases between them. The CDR3 has 13 amino acids. Germline V gene lookup returns CDR1 SEHNR and CDR2 FQNEAQ (reference sequence). Written as DNA, the CDR3 is TGTGCCAGCAGCTGTAACGAGGGATTGCCGCAGTATTTT. Translating gives CASSCNEGLPQYF.

At least ten counts were recorded for this clonotype. As DNA, the CDR3 is TGCAAGGTTAAAGATATGAACACTGAAGCTTTCTTT. It yields the protein CKVKDMNTEAFF. The chain combines TRBV29-1 with TRBJ1-1; no reliable D call. The length of the CDR3 is 12 residues. Per the germline V gene, CDR1 is SQVTM and CDR2 is ANQGSEA.

This clonotype has ten or more counts. The chain employs TRBV29-1 and TRBJ2-4, with D unresolved. Trimming pared 3 bases from V and 7 bases from J, leaving 7 bases between. Germline CDR1 and CDR2: SQVTM and ANQGSEA. This CDR3 comprises 11 residues. This chain's CDR3 is CSVDYMNIQYF. In nucleotides, the CDR3 is TGCAGCGTTGATTATATGAACATTCAGTACTTC.

This clonotype has only a few counts. The chain links TRBV12-3 or TRBV12-4 to TRBJ2-3; the match to TRBD2 covers 9 bases. The CDR3 consists of 15 residues. Trimming removed 6 bases from V and 2 bases from J; junction bases left unmatched: 6. DNA of the CDR3: TGTGCCAGCAGGACCCGCGGGGGGGCCACAGATACGCAGTATTTT. As protein: CASRTRGGATDTQYF.

There are a few counts of this clonotype. This chain connects TRBV6-6 to TRBJ2-2; TRBD1 matches at 9 bases. V lost 10 bases and J lost 4; bases outside the gene matches: 4. The CDR3 loop spans 13 amino acids. CDR1 and CDR2 from the germline V gene are MNHNY and SVGAGI (reference sequence). The CDR3, as DNA: TGTGCCATGGGACAGGGCGTCACCGGGGAGCTGTTTTTT. Protein sequence: CAMGQGVTGELFF.

A few counts support this clonotype. The chain links TRBV7-8 to TRBJ2-3, with D perhaps TRBD2 (5 bases). Trimming left V 5 bases short and J 6 bases short, with 12 bases between. The CDR3 consists of 13 residues. Germline V CDR1 and CDR2: SGHVS, FQNEAQ. CDR3 residues: CASSIGSFDTQYF. As DNA, the CDR3 is TGTGCCAGCAGCATTGGGAGTTTTGATACGCAGTATTTT.

In this sample, this clonotype turned up many times. The chain uses TRBV27 and TRBJ2-3; D remains unclear. CDR1 and CDR2 (germline): MNHEY, SMNVEV (reference sequence). The CDR3 totals 12 residues. V lost 3 bases to trimming and J lost 8 bases, with 9 bases between them. DNA for the CDR3: TGTGCCAGCAGTTTCCCGGGCGGTACGCAGTATTTT. Residues: CASSFPGGTQYF.

This clonotype was counted ten times or more. The chain employs TRBV4-3 and TRBJ2-4, with 14 bases aligning to TRBD2. This CDR3 comprises 18 residues. Germline values: CDR1 LGHNA, CDR2 YSLEER. V dropped 4 bases and J dropped 6; count of bases not matched to a gene: 11. The CDR3 DNA is TGCGCCAGCAGCCGGACGGGACTAGCGGGAGAGGAAGGAAACATTCAGTACTTC. It yields the protein CASSRTGLAGEEGNIQYF.

This clonotype was counted many times. The chain employs TRBV15 and TRBJ2-1; tentative D call: TRBD2 (6 bases). The CDR3 contains 15 residues. The germline CDR1 and CDR2 sequences are LNHNV and YYDKDF (reference sequence). Trimming cost V 0 bases and J 6 bases, with 12 bases left between them. CDR3 DNA sequence: TGTGCCACCAGCAGAGATCGTCGGGAGAGCAATGAGCAGTTCTTC. It yields the protein CATSRDRRESNEQFF.

The rearrangement links TRBV5-6 to TRBJ2-1, with 10 bases fitting TRBD2. The CDR3 runs 15 residues. The germline gives CDR1 SGHDT, CDR2 YYEEEE. V shed 4 bases, J shed 5 bases, and the junction held 6 bases outside the gene matches. The CDR3 bases are TGTGCCAGCAGCCAGGGACTAGCGTTTAACAATGAGCAGTTCTTC. This sequence encodes CASSQGLAFNNEQFF.

V gene TRBV4-1 combines with J gene TRBJ2-3; 9 bases align to TRBD2. The V gene end was trimmed by 0 bases and the J gene end by 6 bases; junction bases not matched to a gene: 7. Germline-derived CDR1 and CDR2 are MGHRA and YSYEKL. CDR3 length: 16 amino acids. The CDR3 DNA follows: TGCGCCAGCAGCCAAGACGTAGCGGGGGTGAGGGATACGCAGTATTTT. This gives the protein CASSQDVAGVRDTQYF.

Regarding this clonotype: With a much larger clone just one base away, this may be a read error. V and J are TRBV29-1 and TRBJ2-7, with TRBD1 matching over 7 bases. The V and J ends lost 4 bases and 3 bases, in that order; junction bases with no gene match: 3. The CDR3 covers 12 residues. Germline CDR1 is SQVTM and CDR2 is ANQGSEA. Here the CDR3 DNA reads TGCAGCGTTGTCGGACAGGTCTACGAGCAGTACTTC. This sequence encodes CSVVGQVYEQYF.

J is TRBJ1-1 and V is TRBV20-1; D unclear. Between the trimmed V and J ends, which lost 2 bases and 1 base, there was a span of 8 bases. Germline V lookup: CDR1 DFQATT, CDR2 SNEGSKA (reference sequence). The CDR3 extends over 13 amino acids. The CDR3 is CSARRSGNTEAFF. The CDR3 nucleotides are TGCAGTGCTAGAAGGTCAGGGAACACTGAAGCTTTCTTT.

The chain joins TRBV20-1 to TRBJ1-5; the D gene is possibly TRBD1 (6 bases). Germline V gene data show CDR1 as DFQATT and CDR2 as SNEGSKA (reference sequence). V lost 4 bases and J 2 bases, leaving 15 bases between the germline ends. The CDR3 loop spans 15 amino acids. CDR3 DNA sequence: TGCAGTGCTACTCCACAGGGACCGGGCAATCAGCCCCAGCATTTT. Its protein is CSATPQGPGNQPQHF.

The V gene is TRBV29-1, the J gene TRBJ2-3, with no clear D. V was trimmed by 6 bases and J by 6 bases, leaving 10 bases between them. The germline CDR1 and CDR2 sequences are SQVTM and ANQGSEA. The CDR3 consists of 11 residues. The CDR3 sequence: CSVLPLDTQYF. The CDR3 DNA is TGCAGCGTCCTCCCTCTTGATACGCAGTATTTT.

This clonotype was seen only a few times. The chain has TRBV28 and TRBJ2-3; unclear D gene. CDR3 size: 13 residues. Germline loops: CDR1 MDHEN, CDR2 SYDVKM. The ends were cut back, 3 bases at V and 6 bases at J, with 10 bases in the middle. This chain's CDR3 is CASSLSPFDTQYF. CDR3 in DNA: TGTGCCAGCAGTTTGTCCCCCTTCGATACGCAGTATTTT.

This clonotype turned up a few times. The chain joins TRBV6-6 to TRBJ1-4; the D gene is possibly TRBD1 (6 bases). Germline V lookup: CDR1 MNHNY, CDR2 SVGAGI (reference sequence). CDR3 length: 12 amino acids. Trimming took 8 bases from V and 8 from J, leaving 12 bases between them. DNA for the CDR3: TGTGCCAGCCGGACAGAGGGGGAAAAACTGTTTTTT. This encodes CASRTEGEKLFF.